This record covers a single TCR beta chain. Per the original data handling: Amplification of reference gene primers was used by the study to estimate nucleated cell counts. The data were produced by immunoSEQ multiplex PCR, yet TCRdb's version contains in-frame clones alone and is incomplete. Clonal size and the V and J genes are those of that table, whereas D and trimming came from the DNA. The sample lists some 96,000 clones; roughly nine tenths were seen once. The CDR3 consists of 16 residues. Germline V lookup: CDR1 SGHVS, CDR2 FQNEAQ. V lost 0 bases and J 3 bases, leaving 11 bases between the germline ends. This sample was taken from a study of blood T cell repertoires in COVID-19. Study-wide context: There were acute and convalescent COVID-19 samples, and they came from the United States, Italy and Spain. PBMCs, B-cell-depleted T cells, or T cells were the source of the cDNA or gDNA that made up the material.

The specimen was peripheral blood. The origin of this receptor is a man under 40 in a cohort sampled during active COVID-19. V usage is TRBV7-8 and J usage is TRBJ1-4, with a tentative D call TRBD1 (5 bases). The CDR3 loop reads CASSLATDIPNEKLFF. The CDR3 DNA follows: TGTGCCAGCAGCTTAGCGACGGACATCCCTAATGAAAAACTGTTTTTT.